These 16 T cell receptor beta chains originate from one sample sequenced in a study of blood T cell repertoires in COVID-19. The repertoire was sequenced with immunoSEQ multiplex PCR; TCRdb's copy has only in-frame clones and lacks some. The sample holds about 73,000 clones; approximately 83% are singletons and the top ten take 25% to 30%. Input material: peripheral blood. The receptors derive from a human donor in a cohort sampled during active COVID-19.

The V call is TRBV27, the J call TRBJ2-7; 11 bases are shared with TRBD2. The CDR3 is 15 residues long. The trim removed 6 bases at V and 3 bases at J, leaving 7 bases unmatched. Germline V gene data show CDR1 as MNHEY and CDR2 as SMNVEV (reference sequence). CDR3: CASRTHSGGVYEQYF. As DNA, the CDR3 is TGTGCCAGCAGGACACATAGCGGGGGGGTCTACGAGCAGTACTTC.

This clone was detected a few times. This chain links TRBV5-4 with TRBJ2-7, with D maybe TRBD2 (5 bases). V lost 4 bases, J lost 4 bases, and 18 bases lay in between. CDR1 is SGHNT and CDR2 is YYREEE in the germline V gene (reference sequence). The CDR3 is 15 amino acids. CDR3 sequence reads: CASSRPDSPSYEQYF. For the CDR3, the DNA is TGTGCCAGCAGCCGCCCGGACTCTCCCTCTTACGAGCAGTACTTC.

The genes are TRBV6-5 and TRBJ1-2; D might be TRBD1 (6 bases). With 6 bases removed from V and 2 bases from J, the gap between germline ends came to 10 bases. Looked up from germline, CDR1 is MNHEY and CDR2 is SVGAGI. This CDR3 is built from 13 residues. CDR3 coding DNA: TGTGCCAGCAGGGGACAATCCAACTATGGCTACACCTTC. It codes for CASRGQSNYGYTF.

The CDR3 bases are TGTGCCAGCAGCCCCCGGGACGGAGGGTTGTACTCACCCCTCCACTTT. Translation gives CASSPRDGGLYSPLHF. The chain couples TRBV5-6 to TRBJ1-6; D perhaps matches TRBD1 (5 bases). The CDR3 length is 16 residues. V was pared by 4 bases and J by 10 bases, with 21 bases between. The V gene's germline CDR1 is SGHDT and CDR2 YYEEEE.

CDR3 coding DNA: TGCGCCAGCAGCCAGCTGGACAGGGTAGGAGGTAATTCACCCCTCCACTTT. It codes for CASSQLDRVGGNSPLHF. V gene TRBV5-1 combines with J gene TRBJ1-6, with 8 bases matching TRBD1. The CDR3 extends over 17 amino acids. CDR1 and CDR2 from the germline V gene are SGHRS and YFSETQ. The V gene end was trimmed by 4 bases and the J gene end by 6 bases; junction bases not matched to a gene: 12.

This clone has a handful of counts. This chain joins TRBV4-3 and TRBJ2-7, with D possibly matching TRBD1 (6 bases). CDR1 and CDR2 (germline): LGHNA, YSLEER. The CDR3 runs to 14 residues. V was pared by 4 bases and J by 3 bases, with 13 bases between. The DNA of the CDR3 is TGCGCCAGCAGCCCCAGGGGACACGTCTACGAGCAGTACTTC. Protein product: CASSPRGHVYEQYF.

The chain uses TRBV13 and TRBJ2-5; the match to TRBD2 covers 11 bases. Germline CDR1 is PRHDT and CDR2 is FYEKMQ (reference sequence). J lost 3 bases, V lost 4 bases, and 7 bases had no gene match. The CDR3 runs 16 residues. The CDR3 nucleotides read TGTGCCAGCAGCTCTGAGGGTAGCGGGGGGGAAGAGACCCAGTACTTC. Translated, it gives CASSSEGSGGEETQYF.

The chain employs TRBV4-3 and TRBJ2-3, with TRBD1 as a possible D gene (5 bases). V lost 3 bases to trimming and J lost 1 base, with 11 bases between them. From germline, CDR1 is LGHNA and CDR2 YSLEER. The CDR3 totals 15 residues. In nucleotides, the CDR3 is TGCGCCAGCAGCCAGAGGACATTCGGCACAGATACGCAGTATTTT. It yields the protein CASSQRTFGTDTQYF.

The DNA for the CDR3 is TGTGCCAGCAGCTACCTCGGGGGTCGCGCAGCCAAAAACATTCAGTACTTC. This sequence encodes CASSYLGGRAAKNIQYF. The chain links TRBV7-2 to TRBJ2-4; a possible D gene is TRBD2 (6 bases). This CDR3 comprises 17 residues. Germline-derived CDR1 and CDR2 are SGHTA and FQGNSA. Trimming shortened V by 4 bases and J by 0 bases, and 16 bases separated the two germline ends.

V and J are TRBV27 and TRBJ1-6, with 8 bases lining up with TRBD1. The CDR3 extends over 17 amino acids. With 3 bases clipped from V and 8 bases from J, the junction kept 12 bases outside the gene matches. CDR1 is MNHEY and CDR2 is SMNVEV in the germline V gene (reference sequence). In DNA form, the CDR3 reads TGTGCCAGCAGTTTCGGGCCGAGGCCAGGGGGCGATTCACCCCTCCACTTT. Its protein is CASSFGPRPGGDSPLHF.

This clone is a singleton in its sample. The genes are TRBV6-5 and TRBJ2-5; TRBD1 matches 9 bases. From germline, CDR1 is MNHEY and CDR2 SVGAGI. Germline trimming cut 8 bases from V and 5 bases from J; bases unmatched to any gene: 6. This CDR3 is built from 13 residues. The CDR3 loop is CASHRGLRETQYF. CDR3 nucleotide sequence: TGTGCCAGCCACAGGGGGCTGAGGGAGACCCAGTACTTC.

This chain uses TRBV19 with TRBJ1-6, with D possibly being TRBD1 (5 bases). V gave up 5 bases and J gave up 10 bases, with 15 bases separating them. Germline V gives CDR1 LNHDA, CDR2 SQIVND (reference sequence). This CDR3 region has 14 residues. The CDR3 bases are TGTGCCAGTAGTCCGGACAACGGGGGGTCACCCCTCCACTTT. Its protein product is CASSPDNGGSPLHF.

The V and J genes are TRBV7-9 and TRBJ1-5; the D is unclear. This CDR3 spans 13 amino acids. The germline CDR1 and CDR2 sequences are SEHNR and FQNEAQ (reference sequence). V gave up 5 bases and J gave up 3 bases, with 8 bases separating them. The CDR3 reads CASSKDTNQPQHF. CDR3 DNA: TGTGCCAGCAGCAAAGACACCAATCAGCCCCAGCATTTT.

V usage is TRBV7-2 and J usage is TRBJ2-1; 8 positions match TRBD2. The V segment lost 2 bases and the J segment 7 bases; nucleotides outside the gene matches: 4. The germline CDR1 and CDR2 sequences are SGHTA and FQGNSA. There are 14 residues in the CDR3. The CDR3 sequence is CASSLIGGGNEQFF. The CDR3 nucleotides are TGTGCCAGCAGCTTAATCGGGGGGGGGAATGAGCAGTTCTTC.

The V gene is TRBV5-1, the J gene TRBJ1-5; D remains ambiguous. The length of the CDR3 is 13 residues. Germline V gene lookup returns CDR1 SGHRS and CDR2 YFSETQ. V lost 0 bases and J lost 8, with 9 bases in between. CDR3 region: CASSLDGNKPQHF. CDR3 DNA sequence: TGCGCCAGCAGCTTGGACGGGAATAAGCCCCAGCATTTT.

The chain is built from TRBV6-2 or TRBV6-3 and TRBJ1-5, with a possible D match to TRBD1 (6 bases). Germline CDR1 and CDR2: MNHEY and SVGEGT. The CDR3 is 18 amino acids. V lost 0 bases to trimming and J lost 0 bases, with 15 bases between them. The CDR3 DNA reads TGTGCCAGCAGTTACTCGCGAGTAACAGGGTATAGCAATCAGCCCCAGCATTTT. Amino acids: CASSYSRVTGYSNQPQHF.